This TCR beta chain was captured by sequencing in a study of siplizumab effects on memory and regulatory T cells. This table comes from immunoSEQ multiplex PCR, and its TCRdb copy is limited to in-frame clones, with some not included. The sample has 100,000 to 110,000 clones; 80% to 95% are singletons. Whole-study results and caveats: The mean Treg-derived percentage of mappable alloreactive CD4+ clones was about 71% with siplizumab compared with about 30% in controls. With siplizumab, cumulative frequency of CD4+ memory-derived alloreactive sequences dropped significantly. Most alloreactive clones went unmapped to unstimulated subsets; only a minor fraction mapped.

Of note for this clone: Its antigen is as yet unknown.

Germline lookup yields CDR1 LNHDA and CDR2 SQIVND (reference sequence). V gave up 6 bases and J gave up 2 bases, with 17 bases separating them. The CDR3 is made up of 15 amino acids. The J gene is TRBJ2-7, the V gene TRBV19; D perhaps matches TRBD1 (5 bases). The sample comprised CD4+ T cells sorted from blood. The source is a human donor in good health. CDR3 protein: CASSPDTLRAYEQYF. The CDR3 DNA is TGTGCCAGTAGCCCGGACACTTTAAGGGCCTACGAGCAGTACTTC.